The 20 T cell receptor beta chains in this list originate from one sample, sequenced in a study of T cell changes during pregnancy in multiple sclerosis. Method: immunoSEQ multiplex PCR; TCRdb's copy keeps in-frame clones and lacks some. Found here are roughly 89,000 clones, 80% to 95% of them singletons; the top ten hold roughly 4.5%. The material was peripheral blood, obtained in the first trimester of pregnancy. The receptors here all came from a female donor with multiple sclerosis, enrolled in a pregnancy study.

The V and J genes are TRBV5-3 and TRBJ1-5, with D uncertain. TRBV5-3 is recorded as an ORF, its role being uncertain. V lost 6 bases to trimming and J lost 1 base, with 23 bases between them. This CDR3 is 18 amino acids long. The CDR3 sequence is CARTEGQKLPRSNQPQHF. CDR3 DNA sequence: TGTGCCAGAACCGAGGGCCAGAAACTCCCCAGGAGCAATCAGCCCCAGCATTTT.

The rearrangement joins TRBV19 to TRBJ2-2, with TRBD2 identical over 14 bases. There are 18 residues in the CDR3. V gave up 3 bases and J gave up 1 base; unmatched junction bases: 4. Germline V gene sequence: CDR1 LNHDA, CDR2 SQIVND (reference sequence). CDR3 protein: CASSIRGLAGGNTGELFF. In DNA form, the CDR3 reads TGTGCCAGTAGTATCCGCGGACTAGCGGGGGGGAACACCGGGGAGCTGTTTTTT.

The rearrangement links TRBV7-3 to TRBJ2-2, with 11 bases aligning to TRBD2. CDR3 size: 17 residues. Germline-derived CDR1 and CDR2 are SGHTA and FQGTGA. Trimming removed 2 bases from V and 5 bases from J; junction bases left unmatched: 7. CDR3 region: CASSLDQGLAETGELFF. As DNA, the CDR3 is TGTGCCAGCAGCTTAGACCAGGGACTAGCGGAAACCGGGGAGCTGTTTTTT.

The table lists this clone with a count of one. The rearrangement uses TRBV1 and TRBJ2-1; the D call of TRBD2 is as the table states it, not checked on the DNA. TRBV1 is given as a pseudogene. The CDR3 runs to 14 residues. The DNA of the CDR3 is TGCACCAGCAGCCAACCACCAGGAGGGGATGAGCAGTTCTTC. This sequence encodes CTSSQPPGGDEQFF.

This chain uses TRBV18 with TRBJ2-1, with D maybe TRBD1 (6 bases). V was pared by 2 bases and J by 7 bases, with 15 bases between. This CDR3 contains 15 residues. Germline loops: CDR1 KGHSH, CDR2 LQKENI. The CDR3 DNA sequence: TGTGCCAGCTCACCAGGGACAACCAAGGGGAATGAGCAGTTCTTC. Translation: CASSPGTTKGNEQFF.

The chain recombines TRBV6-5 with TRBJ1-2; no definite D call. The CDR3 consists of 13 residues. V shed 7 bases and J shed 4 bases, with 13 bases lying between them. The germline V gene has CDR1 MNHEY and CDR2 SVGAGI. In nucleotides, the CDR3 is TGTGCCAGCACACTAGGGAGAATCTATGGCTACACCTTC. This codes for CASTLGRIYGYTF.

The genes are TRBV7-2 and TRBJ2-7, with D possibly being TRBD1 (5 bases). CDR1 is SGHTA and CDR2 is FQGNSA in the germline V gene. This CDR3 is 12 amino acids long. V was pared by 3 bases and J by 4 bases, with 7 bases between. The CDR3 DNA reads TGTGCCAGCAGCTTCACAGGTTACGAGCAGTACTTC. It specifies CASSFTGYEQYF. Using reference TRBV7-2 and TRBJ2-7 for the parts outside the CDR3, the full variable domain is GAGVSQSPSNKVTEKGKDVELRCDPISGHTALYWYRQSLGQGLEFLIYFQGNSAPDKSGLPSDRFSAERTGGSVSTLTIQRTQQEDSAVYLCASSFTGYEQYFGPGTRLTVT.

This chain uses TRBV7-9 with TRBJ2-7, with D possibly being TRBD1 (5 bases). Deletions cut 5 bases from V and 5 bases from J, with 16 bases between. Germline assignment: CDR1 SEHNR and CDR2 FQNEAQ (reference sequence). The CDR3 contains 14 residues. The CDR3 region is CASSTQGRMDEQYF. CDR3 nucleotides: TGTGCCAGCAGCACTCAGGGCAGAATGGACGAGCAGTACTTC.

J is TRBJ1-1 and V is TRBV5-8, with a weak D call TRBD1 (5 bases). The germline V and J ends were trimmed by 2 bases and 7 bases, with 9 bases remaining between them. Germline CDR1 and CDR2: SGHTS and YDEGEE. CDR3 length equals 12 residues. CDR3 coding DNA: TGTGCCAGCAGCTTAGGACATCTTGAAGCTTTCTTT. It encodes CASSLGHLEAFF.

The chain links TRBV2 to TRBJ2-3, with D possibly matching TRBD2 (7 bases). Looked up from germline, CDR1 is SNHLY and CDR2 is FYNNEI. The V end lost 8 bases, the J end lost 2 bases, and 17 bases lay between the germline ends. The CDR3 consists of 15 residues. CDR3: CASSWGQRDTDTQYF. DNA for the CDR3: TGTGCCAGCTCGTGGGGGCAGCGGGACACAGATACGCAGTATTTT.

The rearrangement links TRBV10-3 to TRBJ1-5, with 8 nucleotides matching TRBD1. CDR1 ENHRY and CDR2 SYGVKD come from the germline V gene. This CDR3 is 15 amino acids long. The ends lost 8 bases at V and 5 bases at J; junction bases unmatched: 11. This CDR3 reads CAIAPQDRAYQPQHF. The DNA for the CDR3 is TGTGCCATCGCCCCGCAGGACAGGGCATATCAGCCCCAGCATTTT.

The chain combines TRBV6-5 with TRBJ1-1, with D possibly being TRBD1 (6 bases). The CDR3 covers 13 residues. Trimming removed 5 bases from V and 6 bases from J, with 13 bases in between. In germline, CDR1 is MNHEY, CDR2 SVGAGI. CDR3 nucleotides: TGTGCCAGCAGTGAACTACAGGGCGCTGAAGCTTTCTTT. It codes for CASSELQGAEAFF.

This chain uses TRBV5-6 with TRBJ2-7; D is ambiguous. This CDR3 is built from 13 residues. CDR1 is SGHDT, CDR2 YYEEEE, per germline. The V end was cut by 2 bases, the J end by 1 base, with 7 bases between. The CDR3 DNA reads as TGTGCCAGCAGCTTTTCCAGATCCTACGAGCAGTACTTC. Translated, it gives CASSFSRSYEQYF.

This clone was recorded only once. The chain is built from TRBV5-1 and TRBJ2-5; D might be TRBD2 (6 bases). V shed 0 bases and J shed 5 bases, with 20 bases lying between them. The CDR3 sequence is 17 residues long. Germline V gene data show CDR1 as SGHRS and CDR2 as YFSETQ. The CDR3 coding sequence is TGCGCCAGCAGCTTGGGAGGGCCCGGGGTCGCGGGGGAGACCCAGTACTTC. Protein product: CASSLGGPGVAGETQYF.

This clone was recorded once. This chain joins TRBV11-2 and TRBJ1-3, with D hard to call. The CDR3 contains 16 residues. Germline loops: CDR1 SGHAT, CDR2 FQNNGV. The V end lost 4 bases, the J end lost 2 bases, and 15 bases lay between the germline ends. CDR3 DNA sequence: TGTGCCAGCAGCTCTTTCTGGACTTCTGCTGGAAACACCATATATTTT. Its protein is CASSSFWTSAGNTIYF.

The V and J genes are TRBV30 and TRBJ2-7; a possible D gene is TRBD1 (6 bases). Germline values: CDR1 GTSNPN, CDR2 SVGIG (reference sequence). The CDR3 is made up of 14 amino acids. V lost 5 bases and J lost 2, with 16 bases in between. The CDR3 sequence: CAWDRPSSAYEQYF. CDR3 nucleotide sequence: TGTGCCTGGGACAGGCCTAGCTCTGCCTACGAGCAGTACTTC.

The J gene is TRBJ2-5, the V gene TRBV9, with 8 bases aligning to TRBD1. The V and J ends lost 4 bases and 5 bases, in that order; junction bases with no gene match: 13. The CDR3 runs to 16 residues. In germline, CDR1 is SGDLS, CDR2 YYNGEE. The CDR3 sequence is CASSPSQGAEGETQYF. In nucleotides, the CDR3 is TGTGCCAGCAGCCCCTCGCAGGGGGCGGAAGGGGAGACCCAGTACTTC.

The chain couples TRBV5-1 to TRBJ2-2; D is unresolved. Germline loops: CDR1 SGHRS, CDR2 YFSETQ. The CDR3 covers 13 residues. V was pared by 4 bases and J by 6 bases, with 10 bases between. CDR3 in DNA: TGCGCCAGCAGCCCCCCGGCGGCCGGGGAGCTGTTTTTT. Translating it yields CASSPPAAGELFF.

The V call is TRBV7-9, the J call TRBJ2-7; D might be TRBD1 (5 bases). Germline-derived CDR1 and CDR2 are SEHNR and FQNEAQ (reference sequence). CDR3 size: 13 residues. V lost 3 bases and J lost 1, with 7 bases in between. The CDR3 here is CASSLGPSYEQYF. The CDR3 nucleotides read TGTGCCAGCAGCTTGGGGCCATCCTACGAGCAGTACTTC.

Concerning this clone itself: The sample holds other DNA sequences that translate to the same CDR3. The chain combines TRBV5-4 with TRBJ2-5, with 9 bases aligning to TRBD1. With 2 bases clipped from V and 3 bases from J, the junction kept 2 bases outside the gene matches. Germline V gene data show CDR1 as SGHNT and CDR2 as YYREEE (reference sequence). The CDR3 contains 14 residues. The CDR3 loop is CASSLQGAEETQYF. The CDR3 region has the DNA TGTGCCAGCAGCTTACAGGGGGCGGAAGAGACCCAGTACTTC.